A selection of T cell receptor beta chains follows, all from one sample in a study of T cell repertoires in aging, cancer and after chemotherapy. One entry per CDR3 protein results from TCRdb running MiXCR on the multiplex PCR reads. Among 8,000 to 9,500 distinct CDR3 sequences listed, around a third were seen once. The sequenced sample was blood. The receptor set was obtained from a human donor in good health. CDR3s leave out the opening cysteine and the closing phenylalanine or tryptophan.

V,J,CDR3
TRBV6-2/TRBV6-3,TRBJ2-1,ASSPLGGTYNEQF
TRBV6-2/TRBV6-3,TRBJ1-2,ASSTRDRGQYGYT
TRBV18,TRBJ1-3,ASFNSEGNTIY
TRBV19,TRBJ1-1,ASSIGGWLNTEAF
TRBV20-1,TRBJ2-5,SASRSGLAETQY
TRBV10-3,TRBJ2-7,AISESWTHSYEQY
TRBV7-2,TRBJ2-3,ASSVPRLAADTQY
TRBV13,TRBJ1-3,ASSLGQGAGNTIY
TRBV6-5,TRBJ2-1,ASTFIRDRGINEQF
TRBV6-5,TRBJ2-7,ASSPTGALYEQY
TRBV6-4,TRBJ2-1,ASSPNGGGDEQF
TRBV19,TRBJ1-5,ATQNSLRTSNQPQH